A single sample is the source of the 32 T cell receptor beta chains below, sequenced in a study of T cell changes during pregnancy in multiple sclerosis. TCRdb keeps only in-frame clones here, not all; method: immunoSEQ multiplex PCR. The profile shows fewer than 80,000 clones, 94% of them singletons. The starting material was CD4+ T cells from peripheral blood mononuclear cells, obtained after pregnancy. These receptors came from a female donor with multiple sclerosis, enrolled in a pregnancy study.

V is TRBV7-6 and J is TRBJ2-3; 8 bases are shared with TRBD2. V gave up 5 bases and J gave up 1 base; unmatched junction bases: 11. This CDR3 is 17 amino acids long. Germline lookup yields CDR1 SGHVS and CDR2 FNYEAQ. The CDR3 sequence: CASSMISGSSGTDTQYF. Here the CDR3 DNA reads TGTGCCAGCAGCATGATAAGCGGGAGTAGTGGCACAGATACGCAGTATTTT.

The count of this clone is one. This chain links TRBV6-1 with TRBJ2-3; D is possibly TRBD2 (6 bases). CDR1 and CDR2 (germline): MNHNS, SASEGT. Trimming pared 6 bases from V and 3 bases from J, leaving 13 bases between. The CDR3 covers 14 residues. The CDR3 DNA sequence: TGTGCCAGCAGCGATTTAGCGGATACAGATACGCAGTATTTT. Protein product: CASSDLADTDTQYF.

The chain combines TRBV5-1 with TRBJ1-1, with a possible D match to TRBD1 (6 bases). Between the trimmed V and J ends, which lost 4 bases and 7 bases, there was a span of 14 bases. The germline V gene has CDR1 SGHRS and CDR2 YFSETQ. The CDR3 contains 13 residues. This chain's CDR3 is CASSNRVAREAFF. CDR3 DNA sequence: TGCGCCAGCAGCAACAGGGTCGCTCGTGAAGCTTTCTTT.

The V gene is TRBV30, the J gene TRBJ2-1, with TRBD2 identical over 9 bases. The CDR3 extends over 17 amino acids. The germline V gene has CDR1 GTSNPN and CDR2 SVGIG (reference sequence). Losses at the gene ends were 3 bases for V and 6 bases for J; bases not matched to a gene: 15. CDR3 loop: CAWSPLGGSGRGNEQFF. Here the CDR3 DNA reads TGTGCCTGGAGCCCCCTAGGAGGTAGCGGGAGAGGCAATGAGCAGTTCTTC.

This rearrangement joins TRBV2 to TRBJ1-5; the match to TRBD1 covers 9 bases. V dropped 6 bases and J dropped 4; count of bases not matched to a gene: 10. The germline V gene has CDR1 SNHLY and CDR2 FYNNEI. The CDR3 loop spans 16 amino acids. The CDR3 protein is CASSLDRGYGNQPQHF. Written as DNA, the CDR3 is TGTGCCAGCAGCCTCGACAGGGGGTACGGGAATCAGCCCCAGCATTTT.

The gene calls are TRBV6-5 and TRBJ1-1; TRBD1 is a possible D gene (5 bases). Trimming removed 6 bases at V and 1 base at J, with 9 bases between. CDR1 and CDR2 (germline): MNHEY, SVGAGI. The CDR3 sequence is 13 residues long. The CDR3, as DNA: TGTGCCAGCAGCCTAACAGGGAACACTGAAGCTTTCTTT. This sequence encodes CASSLTGNTEAFF.

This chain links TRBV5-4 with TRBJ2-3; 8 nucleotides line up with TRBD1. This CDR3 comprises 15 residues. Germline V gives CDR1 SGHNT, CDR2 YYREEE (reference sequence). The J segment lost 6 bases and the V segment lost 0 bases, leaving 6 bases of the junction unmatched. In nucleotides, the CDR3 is TGTGCCAGCAGCTTGGGGCAGGGGGCCGGGGATACGCAGTATTTT. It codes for CASSLGQGAGDTQYF.

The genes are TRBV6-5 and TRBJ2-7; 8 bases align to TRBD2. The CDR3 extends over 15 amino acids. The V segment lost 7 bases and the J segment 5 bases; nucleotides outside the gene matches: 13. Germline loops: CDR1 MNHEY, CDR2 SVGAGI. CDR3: CASKGQRESPHEQYF. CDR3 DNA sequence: TGTGCCAGCAAGGGCCAGCGGGAGTCCCCCCACGAGCAGTACTTC.

The CDR3 bases are TGTGCCAGCAGTTTCCCCCCGGCCTACGAGCAGTACTTC. As protein: CASSFPPAYEQYF. J is TRBJ2-7 and V is TRBV28; no clear D. Germline CDR1 and CDR2: MDHEN and SYDVKM. This CDR3 has 13 amino acids. Trimming pared 3 bases from V and 2 bases from J, leaving 8 bases between.

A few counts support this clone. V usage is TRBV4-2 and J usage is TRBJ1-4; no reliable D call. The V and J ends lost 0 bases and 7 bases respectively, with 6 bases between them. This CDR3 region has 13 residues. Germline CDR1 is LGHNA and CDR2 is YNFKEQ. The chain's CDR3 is CASSQETVEKLFF. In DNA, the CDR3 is TGTGCCAGCAGCCAAGAAACGGTTGAAAAACTGTTTTTT.

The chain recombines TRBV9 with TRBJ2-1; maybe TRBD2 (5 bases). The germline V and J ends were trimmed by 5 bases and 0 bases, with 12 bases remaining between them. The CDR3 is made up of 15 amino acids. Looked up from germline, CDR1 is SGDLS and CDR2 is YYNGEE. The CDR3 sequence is CASSTSGSSYNEQFF. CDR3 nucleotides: TGTGCCAGCAGTACGAGCGGCAGCTCCTACAATGAGCAGTTCTTC.

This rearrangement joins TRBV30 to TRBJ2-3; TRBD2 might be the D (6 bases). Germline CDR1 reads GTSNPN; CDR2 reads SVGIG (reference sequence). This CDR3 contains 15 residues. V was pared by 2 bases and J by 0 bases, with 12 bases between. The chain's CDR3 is CAWSHGSLSTDTQYF. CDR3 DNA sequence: TGTGCCTGGAGTCACGGGAGTCTGAGCACAGATACGCAGTATTTT.

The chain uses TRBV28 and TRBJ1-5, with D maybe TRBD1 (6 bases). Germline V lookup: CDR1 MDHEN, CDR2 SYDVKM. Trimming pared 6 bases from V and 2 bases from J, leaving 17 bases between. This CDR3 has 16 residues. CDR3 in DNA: TGTGCCAGCAGCTACGTGGGGGCTGGGGGCAATCAGCCCCAGCATTTT. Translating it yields CASSYVGAGGNQPQHF.

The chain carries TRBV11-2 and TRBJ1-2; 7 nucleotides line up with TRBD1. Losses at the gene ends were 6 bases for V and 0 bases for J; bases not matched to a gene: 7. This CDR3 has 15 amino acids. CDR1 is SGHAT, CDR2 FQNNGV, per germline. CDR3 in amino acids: CASSPQGTANYGYTF. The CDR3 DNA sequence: TGTGCCAGCAGTCCTCAGGGGACAGCTAACTATGGCTACACCTTC.

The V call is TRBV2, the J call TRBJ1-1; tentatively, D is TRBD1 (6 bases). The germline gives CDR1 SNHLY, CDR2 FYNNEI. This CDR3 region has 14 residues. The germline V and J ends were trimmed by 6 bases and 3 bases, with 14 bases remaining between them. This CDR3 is CASRRTDAHTEAFF. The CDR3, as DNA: TGTGCCAGCAGGAGGACAGACGCTCACACTGAAGCTTTCTTT.

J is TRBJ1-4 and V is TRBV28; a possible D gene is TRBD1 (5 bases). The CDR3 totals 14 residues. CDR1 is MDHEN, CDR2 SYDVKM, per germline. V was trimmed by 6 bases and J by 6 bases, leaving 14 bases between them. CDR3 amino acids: CASRAGTGHEKLFF. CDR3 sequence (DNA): TGTGCCAGCAGGGCCGGGACTGGGCATGAAAAACTGTTTTTT.

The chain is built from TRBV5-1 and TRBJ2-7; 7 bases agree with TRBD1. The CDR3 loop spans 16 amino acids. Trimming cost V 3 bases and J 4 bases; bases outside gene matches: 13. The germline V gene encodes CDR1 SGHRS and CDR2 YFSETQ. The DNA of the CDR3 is TGCGCCAGCAGCTCGGGGAAGGGGGCCATGGGGTACGAGCAGTACTTC. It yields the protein CASSSGKGAMGYEQYF.

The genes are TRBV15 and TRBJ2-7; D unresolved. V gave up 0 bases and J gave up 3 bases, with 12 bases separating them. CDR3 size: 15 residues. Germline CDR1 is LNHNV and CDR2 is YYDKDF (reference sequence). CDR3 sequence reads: CATSRDWRLLYEQYF. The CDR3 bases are TGTGCCACCAGCAGAGATTGGAGACTCCTCTACGAGCAGTACTTC. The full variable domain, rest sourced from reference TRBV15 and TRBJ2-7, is DAMVIQNPRYQVTQFGKPVTLSCSQTLNHNVMYWYQQKSSQAPKLLFHYYDKDFNNEADTPDNFQSRRPNTSFCFLDIRSPGLGDTAMYLCATSRDWRLLYEQYFGPGTRLTVT.

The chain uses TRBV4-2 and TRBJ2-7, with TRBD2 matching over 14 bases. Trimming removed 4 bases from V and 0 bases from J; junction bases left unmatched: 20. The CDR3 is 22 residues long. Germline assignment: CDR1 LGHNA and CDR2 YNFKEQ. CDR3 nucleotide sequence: TGTGCCAGCAGCCGACGAGCAAGGGGAGAAGGACTAGCGGGAGGACACTCCTACGAGCAGTACTTC. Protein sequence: CASSRRARGEGLAGGHSYEQYF.

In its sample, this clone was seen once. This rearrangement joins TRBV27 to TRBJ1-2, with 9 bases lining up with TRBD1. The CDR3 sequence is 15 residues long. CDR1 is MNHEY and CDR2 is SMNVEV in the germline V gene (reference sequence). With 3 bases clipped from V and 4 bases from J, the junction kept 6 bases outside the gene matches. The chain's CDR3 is CASSLGTGRFYGYTF. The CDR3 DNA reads TGTGCCAGCAGTTTGGGGACAGGGAGGTTCTATGGCTACACCTTC.

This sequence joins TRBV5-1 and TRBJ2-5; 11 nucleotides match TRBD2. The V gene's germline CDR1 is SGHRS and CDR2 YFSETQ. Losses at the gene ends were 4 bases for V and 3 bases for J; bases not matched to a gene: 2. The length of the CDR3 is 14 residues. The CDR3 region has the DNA TGCGCCAGCAGCCCGGGACTAGCGGAAGAGACCCAGTACTTC. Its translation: CASSPGLAEETQYF.

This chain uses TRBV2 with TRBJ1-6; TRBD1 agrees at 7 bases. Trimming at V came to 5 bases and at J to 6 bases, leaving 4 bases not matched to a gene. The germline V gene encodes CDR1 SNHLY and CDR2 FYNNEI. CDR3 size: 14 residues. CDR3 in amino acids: CASSPGTANSPLHF. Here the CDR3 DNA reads TGTGCCAGCAGTCCAGGGACAGCTAATTCACCCCTCCACTTT. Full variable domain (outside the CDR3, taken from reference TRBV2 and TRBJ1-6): EPEVTQTPSHQVTQMGQEVILRCVPISNHLYFYWYRQILGQKVEFLVSFYNNEISEKSEIFDDQFSVERPDGSNFTLKIRSTKLEDSAMYFCASSPGTANSPLHFGNGTRLTVT.

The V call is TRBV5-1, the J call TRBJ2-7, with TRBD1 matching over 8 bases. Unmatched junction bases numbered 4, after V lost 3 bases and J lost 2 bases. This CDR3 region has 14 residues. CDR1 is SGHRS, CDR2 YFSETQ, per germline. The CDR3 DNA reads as TGCGCCAGCAGCTCAACAGGGGGAACCTACGAGCAGTACTTC. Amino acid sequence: CASSSTGGTYEQYF.

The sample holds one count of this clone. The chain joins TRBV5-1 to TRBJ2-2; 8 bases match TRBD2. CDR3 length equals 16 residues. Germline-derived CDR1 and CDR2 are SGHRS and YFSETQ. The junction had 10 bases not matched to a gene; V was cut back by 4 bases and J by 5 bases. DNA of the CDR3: TGCGCCAGCAGCATTAGCGGGAAAGCAACGACCGGGGAGCTGTTTTTT. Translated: CASSISGKATTGELFF.

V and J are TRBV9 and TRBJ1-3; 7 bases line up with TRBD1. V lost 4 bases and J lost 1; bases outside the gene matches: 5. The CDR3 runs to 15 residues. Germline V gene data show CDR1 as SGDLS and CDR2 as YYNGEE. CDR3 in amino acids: CASSITGVSGNTIYF. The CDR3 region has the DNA TGTGCCAGCAGCATCACAGGGGTTTCTGGAAACACCATATATTTT.

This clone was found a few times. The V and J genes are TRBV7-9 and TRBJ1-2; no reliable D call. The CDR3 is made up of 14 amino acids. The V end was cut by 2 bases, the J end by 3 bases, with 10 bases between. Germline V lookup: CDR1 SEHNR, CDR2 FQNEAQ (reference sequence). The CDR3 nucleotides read TGTGCCAGCAGCTTAACCTGGGGAGACTATGGCTACACCTTC. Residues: CASSLTWGDYGYTF. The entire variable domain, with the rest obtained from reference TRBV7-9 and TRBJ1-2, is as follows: DTGVSQNPRHKITKRGQNVTFRCDPISEHNRLYWYRQTLGQGPEFLTYFQNEAQLEKSRLLSDRFSAERPKGSFSTLEIQRTEQGDSAMYLCASSLTWGDYGYTFGSGTRLTVV.

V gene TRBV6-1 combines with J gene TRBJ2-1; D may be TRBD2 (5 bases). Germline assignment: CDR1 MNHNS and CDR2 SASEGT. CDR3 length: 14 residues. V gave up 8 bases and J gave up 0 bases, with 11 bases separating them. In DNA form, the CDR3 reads TGTGCCAGCCCGGGGAAGGGCTCCTACAATGAGCAGTTCTTC. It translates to CASPGKGSYNEQFF.

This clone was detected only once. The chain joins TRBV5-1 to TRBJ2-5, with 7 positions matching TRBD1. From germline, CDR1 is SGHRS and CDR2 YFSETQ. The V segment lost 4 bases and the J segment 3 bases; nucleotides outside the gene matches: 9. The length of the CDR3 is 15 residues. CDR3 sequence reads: CASSPTGTAKETQYF. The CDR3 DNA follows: TGCGCCAGCAGCCCAACCGGGACAGCTAAAGAGACCCAGTACTTC. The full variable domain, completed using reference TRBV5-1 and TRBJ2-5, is KAGVTQTPRYLIKTRGQQVTLSCSPISGHRSVSWYQQTPGQGLQFLFEYFSETQRNKGNFPGRFSGRQFSNSRSEMNVSTLELGDSALYLCASSPTGTAKETQYFGPGTRLLVL.

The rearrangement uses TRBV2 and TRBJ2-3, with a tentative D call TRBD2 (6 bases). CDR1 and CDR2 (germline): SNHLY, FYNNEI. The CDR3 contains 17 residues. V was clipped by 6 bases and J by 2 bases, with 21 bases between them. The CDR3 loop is CASSPFSGVGDTDTQYF. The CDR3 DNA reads TGTGCCAGCAGCCCCTTCTCGGGGGTAGGGGACACAGATACGCAGTATTTT.

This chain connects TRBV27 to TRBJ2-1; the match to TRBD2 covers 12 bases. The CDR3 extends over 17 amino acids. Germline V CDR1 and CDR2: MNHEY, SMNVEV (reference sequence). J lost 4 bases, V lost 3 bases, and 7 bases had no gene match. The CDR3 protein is CASSLDLLAGGYNEQFF. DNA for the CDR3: TGTGCCAGCAGTTTGGATTTACTAGCGGGAGGTTACAATGAGCAGTTCTTC.

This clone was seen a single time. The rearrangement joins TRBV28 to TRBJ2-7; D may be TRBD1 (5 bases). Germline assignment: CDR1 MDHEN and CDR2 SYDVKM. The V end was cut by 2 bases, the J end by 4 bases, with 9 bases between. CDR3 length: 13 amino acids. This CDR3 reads CASSLEGVYEQYF. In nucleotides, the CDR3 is TGTGCCAGCAGTTTAGAAGGGGTTTACGAGCAGTACTTC.

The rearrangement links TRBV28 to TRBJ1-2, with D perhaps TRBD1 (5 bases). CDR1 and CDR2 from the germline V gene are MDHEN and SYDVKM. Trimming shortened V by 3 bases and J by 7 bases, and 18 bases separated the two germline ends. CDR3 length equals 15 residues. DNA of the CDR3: TGTGCCAGCAGTTTTTCGGGACTGCCGAGGGGTGGCTACACCTTC. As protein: CASSFSGLPRGGYTF.